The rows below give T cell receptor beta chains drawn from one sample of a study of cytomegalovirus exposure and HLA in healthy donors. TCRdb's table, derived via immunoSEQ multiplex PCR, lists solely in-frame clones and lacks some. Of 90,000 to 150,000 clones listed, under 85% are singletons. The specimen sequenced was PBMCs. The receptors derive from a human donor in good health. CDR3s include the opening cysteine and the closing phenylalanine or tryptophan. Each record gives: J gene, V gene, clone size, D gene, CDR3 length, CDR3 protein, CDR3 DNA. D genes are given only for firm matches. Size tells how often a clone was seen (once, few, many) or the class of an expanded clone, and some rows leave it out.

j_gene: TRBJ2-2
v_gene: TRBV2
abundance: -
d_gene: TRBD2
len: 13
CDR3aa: CASMAGEAGELFF
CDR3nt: TGTGCCAGCATGGCGGGAGAGGCCGGGGAGCTGTTTTTT

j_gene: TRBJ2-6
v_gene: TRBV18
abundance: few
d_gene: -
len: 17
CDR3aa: CASSPTHSSSGANGLTF
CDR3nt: TGTGCCAGCTCACCTACCCATAGCAGCTCTGGGGCCAACGGCCTGACTTTC

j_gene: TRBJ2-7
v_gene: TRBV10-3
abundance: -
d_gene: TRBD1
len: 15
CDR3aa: CAISANRGREDEQYF
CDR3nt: TGTGCCATCAGCGCTAACAGGGGGCGCGAAGACGAGCAGTACTTC

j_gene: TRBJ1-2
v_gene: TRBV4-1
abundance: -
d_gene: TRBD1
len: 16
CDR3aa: CASSLKPQGVEDGYTF
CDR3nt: TGCGCCAGCAGCCTAAAGCCACAGGGGGTAGAGGATGGCTACACCTTC

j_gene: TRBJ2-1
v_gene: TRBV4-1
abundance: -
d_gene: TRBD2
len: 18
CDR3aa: CASSQEVTSGRIGNEQFF
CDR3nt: TGCGCCAGCAGCCAAGAGGTCACTAGCGGGAGGATTGGGAATGAGCAGTTCTTC

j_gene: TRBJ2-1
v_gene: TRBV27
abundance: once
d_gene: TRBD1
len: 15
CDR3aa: CASSASGGFYNEQFF
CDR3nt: TGTGCCAGCAGTGCCTCAGGGGGCTTCTACAATGAGCAGTTCTTC

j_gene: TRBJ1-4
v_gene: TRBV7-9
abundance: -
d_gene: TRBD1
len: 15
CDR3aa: CSSSDTGHRGEKLFF
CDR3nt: TGTTCCAGCAGCGATACGGGACACAGGGGTGAAAAACTGTTTTTT

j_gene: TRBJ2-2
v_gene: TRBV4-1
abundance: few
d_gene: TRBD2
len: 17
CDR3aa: CASSLRTSGGNTGELFF
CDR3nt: TGCGCCAGCAGCCTGCGGACTAGCGGGGGTAACACCGGGGAGCTGTTTTTT

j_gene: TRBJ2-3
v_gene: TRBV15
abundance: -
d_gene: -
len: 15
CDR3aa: CATSRDLGLTDTQYF
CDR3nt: TGTGCCACCAGCAGAGATCTGGGCCTTACAGATACGCAGTATTTT

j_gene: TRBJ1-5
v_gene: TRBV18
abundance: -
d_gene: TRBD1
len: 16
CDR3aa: CASSRIGTGGNQPQHF
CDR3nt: TGTGCCAGCTCCCGCATCGGGACAGGGGGTAATCAGCCCCAGCATTTT

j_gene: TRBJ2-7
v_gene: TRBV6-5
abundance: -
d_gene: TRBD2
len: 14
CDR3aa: CASSYGTSSYEQYF
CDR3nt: TGTGCCAGCAGTTACGGGACTAGCTCCTACGAGCAGTACTTC

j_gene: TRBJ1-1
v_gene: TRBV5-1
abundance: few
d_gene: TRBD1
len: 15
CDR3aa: CASSIRQGANTEAFF
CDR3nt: TGCGCCAGCAGCATAAGACAGGGCGCGAACACTGAAGCTTTCTTT

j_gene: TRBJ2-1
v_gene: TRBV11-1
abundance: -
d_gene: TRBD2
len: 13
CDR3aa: CASMVAGGGEQFF
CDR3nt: TGTGCCAGCATGGTAGCGGGAGGGGGCGAGCAGTTCTTC

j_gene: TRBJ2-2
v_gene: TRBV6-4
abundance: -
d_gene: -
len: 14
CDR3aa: CASSGQGNTGELFF
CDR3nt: TGTGCCAGCAGTGGGCAGGGTAACACCGGGGAGCTGTTTTTT

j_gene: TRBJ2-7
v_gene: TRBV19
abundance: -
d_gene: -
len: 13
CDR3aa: CASSIGSRYEQYF
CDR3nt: TGTGCCAGTAGTATAGGCTCCCGGTACGAGCAGTACTTC

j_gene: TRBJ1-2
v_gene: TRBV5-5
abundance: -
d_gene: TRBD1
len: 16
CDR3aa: CASSSLSGTAGYGYTF
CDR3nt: TGTGCCAGCAGCTCACTCTCCGGGACAGCCGGTTATGGCTACACCTTC

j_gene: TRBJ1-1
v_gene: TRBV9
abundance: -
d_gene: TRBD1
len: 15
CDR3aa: CASSASGQMNTEAFF
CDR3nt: TGTGCCAGCAGCGCGTCGGGACAGATGAACACTGAAGCTTTCTTT

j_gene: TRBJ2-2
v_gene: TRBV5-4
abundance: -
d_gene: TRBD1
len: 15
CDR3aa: CASSFRQGNTGELFF
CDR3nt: TGTGCCAGCAGCTTCCGACAGGGGAACACCGGGGAGCTGTTTTTT

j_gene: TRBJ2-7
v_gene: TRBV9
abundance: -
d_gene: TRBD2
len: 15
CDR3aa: CASSPSSGAAGGQYF
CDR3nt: TGTGCCAGCAGCCCCTCTAGCGGGGCCGCCGGAGGGCAGTACTTC

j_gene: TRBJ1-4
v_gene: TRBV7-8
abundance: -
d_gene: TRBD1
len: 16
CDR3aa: CASSHGDRDTNEKLFF
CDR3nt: TGTGCCAGCAGCCACGGTGACAGGGACACTAATGAAAAACTGTTTTTT

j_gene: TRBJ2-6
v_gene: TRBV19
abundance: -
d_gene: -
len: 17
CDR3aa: CASSPRQGTPGANVLTF
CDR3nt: TGTGCCAGTAGTCCGCGTCAGGGAACCCCTGGGGCCAACGTCCTGACTTTC

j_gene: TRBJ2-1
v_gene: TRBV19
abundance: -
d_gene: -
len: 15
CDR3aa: CASCDRDSFYNEQFF
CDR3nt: TGTGCCAGTTGTGACCGGGACTCATTCTACAATGAGCAGTTCTTC

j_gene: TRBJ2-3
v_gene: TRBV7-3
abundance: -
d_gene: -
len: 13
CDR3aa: CASSISSTDTQYF
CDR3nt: TGTGCCAGCAGCATCTCTAGCACAGATACGCAGTATTTT

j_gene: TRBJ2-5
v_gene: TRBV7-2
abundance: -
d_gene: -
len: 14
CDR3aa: CASSLEASSETQYF
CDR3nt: TGTGCCAGCAGCTTAGAGGCTAGCAGTGAGACCCAGTACTTC

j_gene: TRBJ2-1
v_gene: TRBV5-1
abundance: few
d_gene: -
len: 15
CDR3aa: CASSLIGGGYNEQFF
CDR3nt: TGCGCCAGCAGCTTGATTGGAGGAGGCTACAATGAGCAGTTCTTC

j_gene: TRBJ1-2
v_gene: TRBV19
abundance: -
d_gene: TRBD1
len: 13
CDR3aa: CASTDRVTAGYTF
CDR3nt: TGTGCCAGTACGGACAGGGTAACGGCTGGCTACACCTTC

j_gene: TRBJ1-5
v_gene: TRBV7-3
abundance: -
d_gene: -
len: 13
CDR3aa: CASSWGGDQPQHF
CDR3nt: TGTGCCAGCAGCTGGGGGGGGGATCAGCCCCAGCATTTT

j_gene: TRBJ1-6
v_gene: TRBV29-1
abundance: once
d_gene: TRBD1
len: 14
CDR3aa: CSVGWDRDNSPLHF
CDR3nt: TGCAGCGTTGGCTGGGACAGGGATAATTCACCCCTCCACTTT

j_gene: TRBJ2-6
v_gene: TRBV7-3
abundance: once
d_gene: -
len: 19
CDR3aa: CASSRGGRTTTAGANGLTF
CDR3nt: TGTGCCAGCAGCAGGGGGGGAAGGACAACGACTGCTGGGGCCAACGGCCTGACTTTC

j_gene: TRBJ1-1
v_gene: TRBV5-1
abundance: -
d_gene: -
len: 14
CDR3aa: CASKGLPGSPEAFF
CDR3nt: TGCGCCAGCAAGGGACTCCCAGGGTCCCCTGAAGCTTTCTTT

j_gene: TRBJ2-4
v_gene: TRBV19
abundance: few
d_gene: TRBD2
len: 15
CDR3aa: CASSRGGIAKNIQYF
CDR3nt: TGTGCCAGTAGTAGGGGGGGGATAGCCAAAAACATTCAGTACTTC

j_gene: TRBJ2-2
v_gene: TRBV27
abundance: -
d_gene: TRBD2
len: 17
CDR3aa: CASSLRASGVNTGELFF
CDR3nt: TGTGCCAGCAGTTTAAGGGCTAGCGGGGTAAACACCGGGGAGCTGTTTTTT

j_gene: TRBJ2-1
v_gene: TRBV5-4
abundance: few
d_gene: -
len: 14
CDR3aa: CASSLGNEYGEQFF
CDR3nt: TGTGCCAGCAGCTTGGGCAATGAGTACGGTGAGCAGTTCTTC

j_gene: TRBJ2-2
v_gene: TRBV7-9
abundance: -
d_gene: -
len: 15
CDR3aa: CASSLADSNTGELFF
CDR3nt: TGTGCCAGCAGCTTGGCAGACTCTAACACCGGGGAGCTGTTTTTT

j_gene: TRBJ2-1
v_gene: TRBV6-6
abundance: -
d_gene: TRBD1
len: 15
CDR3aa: CASSYFSDQGQGGFF
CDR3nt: TGTGCCAGCAGTTACTTTTCCGATCAGGGACAGGGAGGATTCTTC

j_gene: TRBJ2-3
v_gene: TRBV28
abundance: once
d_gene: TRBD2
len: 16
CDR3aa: CASSPRTSGRTDTQYF
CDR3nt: TGTGCCAGCAGTCCCAGGACTAGCGGACGCACAGATACGCAGTATTTT

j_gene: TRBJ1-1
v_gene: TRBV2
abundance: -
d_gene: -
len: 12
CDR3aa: CASSGQGTEAFF
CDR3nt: TGTGCCAGCAGTGGTCAGGGCACTGAAGCTTTCTTT

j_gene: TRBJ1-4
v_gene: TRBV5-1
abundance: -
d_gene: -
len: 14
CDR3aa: CASSLGGGSEKLFF
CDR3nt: TGCGCCAGCAGCTTGGGTGGGGGCAGTGAAAAACTGTTTTTT

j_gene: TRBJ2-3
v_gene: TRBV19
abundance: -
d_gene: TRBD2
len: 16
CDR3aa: CASSIHSTSGTDTQYF
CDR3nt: TGTGCCAGTAGTATCCATTCTACTAGCGGGACCGATACGCAGTATTTT

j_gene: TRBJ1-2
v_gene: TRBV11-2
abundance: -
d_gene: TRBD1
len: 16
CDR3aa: CASSQGALQGIVGYTF
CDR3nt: TGTGCCAGCAGCCAGGGGGCCCTACAGGGCATTGTCGGCTACACCTTC

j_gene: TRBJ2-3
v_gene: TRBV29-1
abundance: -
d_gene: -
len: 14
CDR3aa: CGISRAEEGNTQYF
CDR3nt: TGCGGAATTTCCCGGGCAGAGGAGGGGAATACGCAGTATTTT

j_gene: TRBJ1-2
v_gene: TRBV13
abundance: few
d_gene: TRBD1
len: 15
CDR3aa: CASSLGDRAGYGYTF
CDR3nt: TGTGCCAGCAGCCTCGGGGACAGGGCAGGCTATGGCTACACCTTC

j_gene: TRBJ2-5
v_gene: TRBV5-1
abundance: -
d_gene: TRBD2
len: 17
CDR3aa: CASRRGGANRYQETQYF
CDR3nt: TGCGCCAGCAGACGGGGGGGGGCTAACCGGTACCAAGAGACCCAGTACTTC

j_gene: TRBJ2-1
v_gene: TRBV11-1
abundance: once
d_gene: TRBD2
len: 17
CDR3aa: CASSLRGLASSYNEQFF
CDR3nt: TGTGCCAGCAGCTTACGGGGACTAGCGTCCTCCTACAATGAGCAGTTCTTC

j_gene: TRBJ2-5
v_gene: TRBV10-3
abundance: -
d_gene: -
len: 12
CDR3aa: CAISGVQETQYF
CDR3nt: TGTGCCATCAGCGGGGTTCAAGAGACCCAGTACTTC

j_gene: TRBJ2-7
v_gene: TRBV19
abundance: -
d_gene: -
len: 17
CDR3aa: CASSISLASASSYEQYF
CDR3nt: TGTGCCAGTAGTATATCCCTAGCTAGCGCCAGCTCCTACGAGCAGTACTTC

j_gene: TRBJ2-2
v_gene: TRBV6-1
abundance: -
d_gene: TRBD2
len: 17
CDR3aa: CASSGLAGVSVAGELFF
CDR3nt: TGTGCCAGCAGTGGGCTAGCGGGAGTTTCGGTGGCCGGGGAGCTGTTTTTT

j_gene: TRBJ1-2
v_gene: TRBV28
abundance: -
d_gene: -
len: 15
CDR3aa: CASSLQSAGAKGYTF
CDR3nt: TGTGCCAGCAGCCTTCAATCGGCGGGGGCAAAGGGCTACACCTTC

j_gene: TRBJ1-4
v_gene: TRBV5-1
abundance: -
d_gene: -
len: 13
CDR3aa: CASSILANEKLFF
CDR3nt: TGCGCCAGCAGTATACTGGCTAATGAAAAACTGTTTTTT

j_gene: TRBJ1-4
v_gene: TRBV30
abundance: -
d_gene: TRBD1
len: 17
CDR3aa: CAWSPPGGFATNEKLFF
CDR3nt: TGTGCCTGGAGTCCCCCAGGGGGCTTCGCAACTAATGAAAAACTGTTTTTT